This T cell receptor beta chain was found in a study of T cell responses to AZD1222 COVID-19 vaccine. Study results and limitations: Spike-specific TCR breadth and depth grew following two AZD1222 doses. Of spike-specific TCRs, nearly half reportedly target regions left unmutated in variants. Possibly, clonal diversity was underestimated; donors were largely white British and included more females. Vaccine-related CD4 TCRs covered spike, predominating at 160-218 and 743-854.

Trimming took 5 bases from V and 3 from J; bases not matched to a gene: 2. CDR3 length: 14 residues. The germline gives CDR1 MNHEY, CDR2 SVGEGT. Regarding this clone: The antigen remains undetermined.

The data were produced by immunoSEQ multiplex PCR, yet TCRdb's version contains in-frame clones alone and is incomplete. The sample has around 120,000 clones, 90% to 95% seen once. V is TRBV6-2 or TRBV6-3 and J is TRBJ2-2, with 8 bases identical to TRBD1. The receptor was isolated from an adult who received the AZD1222 COVID-19 vaccine. The specimen was peripheral blood, collected 28 days after the second AZD1222 dose. The CDR3 loop reads CASSDRGYTGELFF. The CDR3 bases are TGTGCCAGCAGTGACAGGGGATACACCGGGGAGCTGTTTTTT.